The entry below describes one T cell receptor (beta chain). TCRdb's copy holds only in-frame clones and misses some; the assay was immunoSEQ multiplex PCR. The sample holds around 100,000 clones, roughly 88% seen once. Germline trimming cut 8 bases from V and 9 bases from J; bases unmatched to any gene: 16. From germline, CDR1 is WSHSY and CDR2 SAAADI. CDR3 length equals 16 residues. The data are from a study of blood T cell repertoires in COVID-19. Source material: peripheral blood. The TCR was taken from a human donor in a cohort sampled during active COVID-19. This chain uses TRBV10-2 with TRBJ2-2, with 9 bases fitting TRBD1. CDR3 DNA sequence: TGCGCCAGCTTAACACCGGGACAGGGAGCGGGTCGGGAGCTGTTTTTT. Translating it yields CASLTPGQGAGRELFF.